These 3 T cell receptor beta chains were all obtained from the same sample, sequenced in a study of T cells in Graves' hyperthyroidism and ophthalmopathy. Amplified TCR beta CDR3 regions derived from RNA transcripts. A first-round RT-PCR of the TCR CDR3 used the HTBI primer set. TCRdb ran MiXCR on the multiplex PCR reads and lists one entry per CDR3 protein. Here the sample spans about 260,000 distinct CDR3 sequences, about a sixth being singletons. The sample taken for sequencing was blood. The receptor set was obtained from a woman aged 18-29 years with Graves' ophthalmopathy.

This clonotype was observed many times. This sequence joins TRBV20-1 and TRBJ2-1; TRBD2 is a possible D gene (5 bases). Germline lookup yields CDR1 DFQATT and CDR2 SNEGSKA (reference sequence). The CDR3 contains 15 residues. Trimming left V 5 bases short and J 4 bases short, with 18 bases between. The CDR3 protein is CSARKTSLGYNEQFF. The CDR3 DNA follows: TGCAGTGCTCGCAAAACTAGTCTAGGTTACAATGAGCAGTTCTTC.

This clonotype showed up many times. J is TRBJ1-5 and V is TRBV24-1, with 9 bases lining up with TRBD1. This CDR3 has 18 amino acids. Trimming at V came to 7 bases and at J to 0 bases, leaving 12 bases not matched to a gene. Germline V gene sequence: CDR1 KGHDR, CDR2 SFDVKD. The CDR3 DNA reads as TGTGCCACCAGCCATGGACAGGGGAAGGGGGGTAGCAATCAGCCCCAGCATTTT. Translation: CATSHGQGKGGSNQPQHF.

There are a few counts of this clonotype. The rearrangement joins TRBV7-2 to TRBJ2-2; D possibly corresponds to TRBD2 (5 bases). Germline values: CDR1 SGHTA, CDR2 FQGNSA. This CDR3 spans 16 amino acids. The V end lost 5 bases, the J end lost 4 bases, and 17 bases lay between the germline ends. The CDR3 DNA is TGTGCCAGCAGCACACTCCGGGATCGGGGCACCGGGGAGCTGTTTTTT. Protein product: CASSTLRDRGTGELFF. Filled out from reference TRBV7-2 and TRBJ2-2, the complete variable domain reads GAGVSQSPSNKVTEKGKDVELRCDPISGHTALYWYRQSLGQGLEFLIYFQGNSAPDKSGLPSDRFSAERTGGSVSTLTIQRTQQEDSAVYLCASSTLRDRGTGELFFGEGSRLTVL.